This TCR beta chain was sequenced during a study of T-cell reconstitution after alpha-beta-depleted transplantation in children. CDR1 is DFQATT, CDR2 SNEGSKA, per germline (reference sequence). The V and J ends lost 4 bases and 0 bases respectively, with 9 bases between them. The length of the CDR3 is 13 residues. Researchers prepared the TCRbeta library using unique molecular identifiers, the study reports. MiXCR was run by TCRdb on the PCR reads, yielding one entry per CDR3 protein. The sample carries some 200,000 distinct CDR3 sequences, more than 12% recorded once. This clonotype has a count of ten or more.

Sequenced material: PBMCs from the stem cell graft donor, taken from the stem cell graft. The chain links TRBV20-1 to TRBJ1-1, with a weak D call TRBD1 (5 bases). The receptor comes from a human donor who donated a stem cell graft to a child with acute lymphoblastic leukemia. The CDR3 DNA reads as TGCAGTGCTATCGACAGTGTGAACACTGAAGCTTTCTTT. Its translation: CSAIDSVNTEAFF.